The 24 T cell receptor beta chains in this list originate from one sample, sequenced in a study of blood T cell repertoires in COVID-19. Repertoires were generated with immunoSEQ multiplex PCR, while TCRdb's copy carries only in-frame clones and drops some. The table includes roughly 390,000 clones, approximately 81% detected once. The sequencing input was peripheral blood. All receptors derive from a woman aged 18 to 35 with acute or convalescent COVID-19.

The genes are TRBV6-5 and TRBJ2-5; D might be TRBD2 (6 bases). CDR1 and CDR2 (germline): MNHEY, SVGAGI. V lost 5 bases to trimming and J lost 5 bases, with 12 bases between them. The CDR3 is 13 residues long. Written as DNA, the CDR3 is TGTGCCAGCAGTCCCCGGGACTTCGAGACCCAGTACTTC. It codes for CASSPRDFETQYF.

The V gene is TRBV27, the J gene TRBJ2-5; no clear D gene. The germline V gene encodes CDR1 MNHEY and CDR2 SMNVEV (reference sequence). This CDR3 region has 15 residues. Trimming cost V 4 bases and J 4 bases, with 16 bases left between them. Here the CDR3 reads CASSSGGPLAETQYF. The CDR3 nucleotides read TGTGCCAGCAGTTCGGGTGGCCCCCTCGCAGAGACCCAGTACTTC.

The chain carries TRBV24-1 and TRBJ2-5; possible D gene TRBD1, 5 bases. Germline CDR1 KGHDR, CDR2 SFDVKD. The CDR3 is 15 amino acids. V was shortened by 0 bases and J by 0 bases, with 7 bases between the two germline ends. The CDR3 sequence is CATSDLQGHQETQYF. CDR3 nucleotide sequence: TGTGCCACCAGTGATTTGCAGGGCCACCAAGAGACCCAGTACTTC.

This chain joins TRBV7-2 and TRBJ1-1; tentatively, D is TRBD1 (6 bases). Looked up from germline, CDR1 is SGHTA and CDR2 is FQGNSA. V lost 6 bases and J lost 3, with 14 bases in between. The CDR3 sequence is 14 residues long. CDR3 DNA: TGTGCCAGCAGTTCCCAGGGGTACTACACTGAAGCTTTCTTT. It translates to CASSSQGYYTEAFF.

This clone was seen repeatedly, ten times or more. The rearrangement joins TRBV11-1 to TRBJ2-7; D perhaps matches TRBD2 (7 bases). The CDR3 totals 15 residues. V dropped 1 base and J dropped 2 bases, with 12 bases sitting between them. Germline lookup yields CDR1 SGHAT and CDR2 FQDESV (reference sequence). In nucleotides, the CDR3 is TGTGCCAGCAGCTTAGAACAGGGAGGGACCTACGAGCAGTACTTC. As protein: CASSLEQGGTYEQYF.

This chain joins TRBV5-8 and TRBJ2-6; possible D gene TRBD1, 6 bases. The CDR3 extends over 17 amino acids. The V gene lost 5 bases and the J gene lost 0 bases, with 15 bases spanning the gap. Per the germline V gene, CDR1 is SGHTS and CDR2 is YDEGEE. The CDR3 reads CASSLHRVGSGANVLTF. CDR3 nucleotide sequence: TGTGCCAGCAGTCTACACAGGGTGGGCTCTGGGGCCAACGTCCTGACTTTC. Full variable domain (missing parts from reference TRBV5-8 and TRBJ2-6): EAGVTQSPTHLIKTRGQQATLRCSPISGHTSVYWYQQALGLGLQFLLWYDEGEERNRGNFPPRFSGRQFPNYSSELNVNALELEDSALYLCASSLHRVGSGANVLTFGAGSRLTVL.

This clone showed up just a few times. Written as DNA, the CDR3 is TGTGCCAGCAGTTCCGACAGGGGGCGAGGGGAAGCTTTCTTT. This codes for CASSSDRGRGEAFF. The rearrangement uses TRBV6-1 and TRBJ1-1; 10 bases line up with TRBD1. Per germline, CDR1 MNHNS and CDR2 SASEGT. The CDR3 runs to 14 residues. Unmatched junction bases numbered 8, after V lost 5 bases and J lost 8 bases.

The rearrangement joins TRBV18 to TRBJ1-1, with 7 bases matching TRBD1. J lost 6 bases, V lost 4 bases, and 2 bases had no gene match. This CDR3 has 12 residues. Germline-derived CDR1 and CDR2 are KGHSH and LQKENI. The CDR3: CASSRDSPEAFF. The CDR3 nucleotides read TGTGCCAGCTCACGGGACAGTCCTGAAGCTTTCTTT.

In the case of this clone: A read error may produce the germline difference seen at one junction end. V gene TRBV30 combines with J gene TRBJ1-5; 10 bases fit TRBD1. The CDR3 contains 13 residues. Per germline, CDR1 GTSNPN and CDR2 SVGIG (reference sequence). CDR3 bases: TGTGCCTGGAGGACAGGGGGCAACCAGCCCCAGCATTTT. Amino acid sequence: CAWRTGGNQPQHF.

The chain has TRBV6-5 and TRBJ1-1, with 8 bases aligning to TRBD1. The trim removed 4 bases at V and 4 bases at J, leaving 5 bases unmatched. CDR1 and CDR2 (germline): MNHEY, SVGAGI. This CDR3 region has 14 residues. The CDR3 spells CASSFQGAITEAFF. The CDR3, as DNA: TGTGCCAGCAGTTTTCAGGGGGCGATCACTGAAGCTTTCTTT.

The gene calls are TRBV5-4 and TRBJ2-3; TRBD2 aligns across 10 bases. Germline loops: CDR1 SGHNT, CDR2 YYREEE (reference sequence). This CDR3 has 17 residues. The junction had 11 bases not matched to a gene; V was cut back by 4 bases and J by 3 bases. The CDR3 region is CASSRGAGGPSTDTQYF. In DNA, the CDR3 is TGTGCCAGCAGCCGCGGAGCGGGAGGGCCCTCAACAGATACGCAGTATTTT.

V is TRBV13 and J is TRBJ1-6; D is unclear. Germline CDR1 PRHDT, CDR2 FYEKMQ (reference sequence). Between the trimmed V and J ends, which lost 3 bases and 7 bases, there was a span of 7 bases. The CDR3 runs 13 residues. The CDR3 DNA is TGTGCCAGCAGCTTCATCCGGAATTCACCCCTCCACTTT. Its translation: CASSFIRNSPLHF.

This sequence joins TRBV30 and TRBJ2-1, with 12 bases identical to TRBD2. This CDR3 is built from 16 residues. J lost 2 bases, V lost 2 bases, and 4 bases had no gene match. Germline V gene data show CDR1 as GTSNPN and CDR2 as SVGIG (reference sequence). Written as DNA, the CDR3 is TGTGCCTGGAGTCCCTGGACTAGCGGGACCTACAATGAGCAGTTCTTC. It specifies CAWSPWTSGTYNEQFF.

The chain is built from TRBV30 and TRBJ1-1; tentatively, D is TRBD1 (6 bases). Trimming took off 4 bases at V and 1 base at J, with 10 bases between the two ends. Germline CDR1 reads GTSNPN; CDR2 reads SVGIG (reference sequence). This CDR3 is built from 13 residues. As DNA, the CDR3 is TGTGCCTGGAACCCGACAGGGAACACTGAAGCTTTCTTT. Translation: CAWNPTGNTEAFF.

CDR3 bases: TGCGCCAGCAATAGGGGACAGGGGTTGCCTGAAGCTTTCTTT. Translated, it gives CASNRGQGLPEAFF. The chain carries TRBV10-2 and TRBJ1-1; 10 positions match TRBD1. J gave up 6 bases and V 7 bases, and 8 bases lay outside the gene matches. The CDR3 covers 14 residues. Germline V gene sequence: CDR1 WSHSY, CDR2 SAAADI.

In its sample, this clone was seen a few times. This chain links TRBV25-1 with TRBJ1-4; TRBD1 is a possible D gene (6 bases). Germline values: CDR1 MGHDK, CDR2 SYGVNS. This CDR3 spans 14 amino acids. V was pared by 4 bases and J by 4 bases, with 10 bases between. The CDR3 loop reads CASSAGDNNEKLFF. Here the CDR3 DNA reads TGTGCCAGCAGTGCAGGGGACAATAATGAAAAACTGTTTTTT.

The chain carries TRBV9 and TRBJ2-2; D unclear. The CDR3 totals 16 residues. Germline V gene lookup returns CDR1 SGDLS and CDR2 YYNGEE. V was pared by 0 bases and J by 0 bases, with 9 bases between. The chain's CDR3 is CASSVAGSPNTGELFF. The CDR3 nucleotides read TGTGCCAGCAGCGTAGCTGGCAGTCCGAACACCGGGGAGCTGTTTTTT. Full variable domain (rest looked up from reference TRBV9 and TRBJ2-2): DSGVTQTPKHLITATGQRVTLRCSPRSGDLSVYWYQQSLDQGLQFLIQYYNGEERAKGNILERFSAQQFPDLHSELNLSSLELGDSALYFCASSVAGSPNTGELFFGEGSRLTVL.

The rearrangement links TRBV4-1 to TRBJ2-3; D is undetermined. The CDR3 contains 15 residues. Germline V gene lookup returns CDR1 MGHRA and CDR2 YSYEKL. The ends were cut back, 0 bases at V and 4 bases at J, with 11 bases in the middle. The CDR3 spells CASSQDSVQADTQYF. The CDR3 bases are TGCGCCAGCAGCCAAGATAGTGTGCAGGCAGATACGCAGTATTTT.

The V gene is TRBV28, the J gene TRBJ1-4; weak D call: TRBD1 (6 bases). This CDR3 spans 14 amino acids. Germline V CDR1 and CDR2: MDHEN, SYDVKM. V was pared by 3 bases and J by 9 bases, with 14 bases between. CDR3 region: CASSLGGPIKKLFF. The CDR3 nucleotides read TGTGCCAGCAGTTTGGGGGGGCCGATTAAAAAACTGTTTTTT.

The gene calls are TRBV5-5 and TRBJ2-7, with 12 bases fitting TRBD1. Germline V lookup: CDR1 SGHKS, CDR2 YYEKEE (reference sequence). V lost 2 bases to trimming and J lost 5 bases; unmatched junction nucleotides: 2. The CDR3 is made up of 14 amino acids. The CDR3 loop reads CASSFGTGGNEQYF. The CDR3 region has the DNA TGTGCCAGCAGCTTTGGGACAGGGGGCAACGAGCAGTACTTC.

The rearrangement links TRBV5-6 to TRBJ2-5; the match to TRBD1 covers 8 bases. The V gene's germline CDR1 is SGHDT and CDR2 YYEEEE. The CDR3 has 15 amino acids. With 2 bases clipped from V and 5 bases from J, the junction kept 8 bases outside the gene matches. The CDR3 region is CASSLRQGRGETQYF. Written as DNA, the CDR3 is TGTGCCAGCAGCTTAAGACAGGGGAGAGGGGAGACCCAGTACTTC. Combining the CDR3 with reference TRBV5-6 and TRBJ2-5 gives the whole variable domain DAGVTQSPTHLIKTRGQQVTLRCSPKSGHDTVSWYQQALGQGPQFIFQYYEEEERQRGNFPDRFSGHQFPNYSSELNVNALLLGDSALYLCASSLRQGRGETQYFGPGTRLLVL.

This clone came up a few times. The genes are TRBV29-1 and TRBJ1-1; TRBD1 is a possible D gene (5 bases). The CDR3 has 14 amino acids. V was trimmed by 2 bases and J by 1 base, leaving 11 bases between them. From germline, CDR1 is SQVTM and CDR2 ANQGSEA. The CDR3 loop is CSVELQGKNTEAFF. The CDR3 coding sequence is TGCAGCGTTGAACTCCAGGGAAAGAACACTGAAGCTTTCTTT.

The chain joins TRBV3-1 (or the pseudogene TRBV3-2) to TRBJ1-2, with D possibly matching TRBD1 (6 bases). CDR3 length equals 13 residues. The germline CDR1 and CDR2 sequences are LGHDT and YNNKEL (reference sequence). Deletions cut 2 bases from V and 7 bases from J, with 11 bases between. In DNA, the CDR3 is TGTGCCAGCAGCCAAACCAGGGACACTGGCTACACCTTC. Its translation is CASSQTRDTGYTF.

J is TRBJ1-1 and V is TRBV21-1; the table names TRBD1, a call not compared with the DNA. TRBV21-1 is a pseudogene. CDR3 length equals 17 residues. The CDR3 region is CASSKEAQGSGNTEAFF. DNA for the CDR3: TGTGCCAGCAGCAAAGAGGCCCAGGGGTCGGGGAACACTGAAGCTTTCTTT.